A selection of T cell receptor beta chains follows, all from one sample in a study of blood T cells in healthy people across ages. From the 5' RACE reads, TCRdb called clonotypes with MiXCR, one entry per CDR3 protein. The sample yields about 730,000 distinct CDR3 sequences, around 46% seen once. Sequencing used blood. Receptors originate from a woman in her sixties or seventies in good health. The CDR3 runs from the conserved cysteine through the conserved F or W. A D gene is named only where the DNA matches it firmly. Clone size appears in some rows only: once, few, many, or a class for an expanded clone.

V	size	D	J	CDR3	DNA
TRBV7-2	.	.	TRBJ2-7	CASSLAWGEQYF	TGTGCCAGCAGCTTAGCGTGGGGTGAGCAGTACTTC
TRBV6-5	.	TRBD2	TRBJ2-6	CASSYSILPWAGGSRGANVLTF	TGTGCCAGCAGTTACTCGATTCTCCCATGGGCGGGAGGGTCTAGAGGGGCCAACGTCCTGACTTTC
TRBV20-1	.	.	TRBJ2-5	CSAPTFLYQETQYF	TGCAGTGCTCCAACTTTCTTGTACCAAGAGACCCAGTACTTC
TRBV9	few	.	TRBJ2-3	CASSVEVPDTQYF	TGTGCCAGCAGCGTAGAGGTCCCAGATACGCAGTATTTT
TRBV20-1	few	TRBD2	TRBJ2-2	CSASRAGAAGELFF	TGCAGTGCCAGCCGAGCGGGGGCGGCCGGGGAGCTGTTTTTT
TRBV20-1	once	TRBD2	TRBJ2-2	CSARIIPGTSGTGSGELFF	TGCAGTGCTAGAATCATTCCCGGGACTAGCGGGACCGGGAGCGGGGAGCTGTTTTTT
TRBV27	many	TRBD1	TRBJ2-3	CASSRDRATDTQYF	TGTGCCAGCTCCCGGGACAGGGCCACAGATACGCAGTATTTT
TRBV9	once	.	TRBJ1-5	CASSVAGADQPQHF	TGTGCCAGCAGCGTAGCTGGGGCAGACCAGCCCCAGCATTTT
TRBV12-3/TRBV12-4	.	TRBD1	TRBJ2-1	CASRPTGTGGRDEQFF	TGTGCCAGCAGGCCGACCGGGACAGGGGGTCGGGATGAGCAGTTCTTC
TRBV2	.	.	TRBJ2-5	CASSVSEETQYF	TGTGCCAGCAGTGTTTCTGAAGAGACCCAGTACTTC
TRBV7-9	.	TRBD1	TRBJ2-2	CASSSGQGSTGELFF	TGTGCCAGCAGTTCCGGACAGGGCAGCACCGGGGAGCTGTTTTTT
TRBV7-9	.	.	TRBJ1-1	CASSTQGRGNTEAFF	TGTGCCAGCAGCACCCAAGGCAGGGGAAACACTGAAGCTTTCTTT
TRBV3-1	.	TRBD1	TRBJ2-7	CASSQSGQIDYEQYF	TGTGCCAGCAGCCAGTCGGGACAGATCGACTACGAGCAGTACTTC
TRBV7-9	few	TRBD2	TRBJ2-6	CASSLATSGGKPGANVLTF	TGTGCCAGCAGCTTAGCGACTAGCGGGGGGAAACCTGGGGCCAACGTCCTGACTTTC
TRBV20-1	few	TRBD1	TRBJ2-7	CSARNRGREIHEQYF	TGCAGTGCTAGAAACAGGGGGCGAGAAATCCACGAGCAGTACTTC
TRBV20-1	few	.	TRBJ2-1	CSATGTPSHEQFF	TGCAGTGCTACCGGGACTCCCAGCCATGAGCAGTTCTTC
TRBV9	.	TRBD1	TRBJ2-5	CASSLTGGPVETQYF	TGTGCCAGCAGCCTCACAGGGGGGCCTGTGGAGACCCAGTACTTC
TRBV20-1	.	.	TRBJ1-2	CSARDIVAGNHGYTF	TGCAGTGCTAGAGATATTGTGGCAGGGAATCACGGCTACACCTTC
TRBV4-2	.	TRBD2	TRBJ2-3	CASSHSLAGVSTDTQYF	TGTGCCAGCAGCCATTCTTTAGCGGGAGTTTCAACAGATACGCAGTATTTT
TRBV3-1	.	.	TRBJ2-2	CASSQDGRRQGGTGELFF	TGTGCCAGCAGCCAAGACGGTAGGAGACAGGGAGGTACCGGGGAGCTGTTTTTT
TRBV20-1	few	.	TRBJ2-5	CSALFRSSETQYF	TGCAGTGCCCTTTTCCGGTCCTCGGAGACCCAGTACTTC
TRBV20-1	once	TRBD2	TRBJ2-2	CSAPTAGGTGELFF	TGCAGTGCTCCCACGGCGGGGGGCACCGGGGAGCTGTTTTTT
TRBV2	.	.	TRBJ2-5	CASKGGEQETQYF	TGTGCCAGCAAGGGCGGAGAACAAGAGACCCAGTACTTC
TRBV2	.	.	TRBJ2-7	CANDLRGDPTYEQYF	TGTGCCAACGACCTCAGGGGAGACCCCACCTACGAGCAGTACTTC